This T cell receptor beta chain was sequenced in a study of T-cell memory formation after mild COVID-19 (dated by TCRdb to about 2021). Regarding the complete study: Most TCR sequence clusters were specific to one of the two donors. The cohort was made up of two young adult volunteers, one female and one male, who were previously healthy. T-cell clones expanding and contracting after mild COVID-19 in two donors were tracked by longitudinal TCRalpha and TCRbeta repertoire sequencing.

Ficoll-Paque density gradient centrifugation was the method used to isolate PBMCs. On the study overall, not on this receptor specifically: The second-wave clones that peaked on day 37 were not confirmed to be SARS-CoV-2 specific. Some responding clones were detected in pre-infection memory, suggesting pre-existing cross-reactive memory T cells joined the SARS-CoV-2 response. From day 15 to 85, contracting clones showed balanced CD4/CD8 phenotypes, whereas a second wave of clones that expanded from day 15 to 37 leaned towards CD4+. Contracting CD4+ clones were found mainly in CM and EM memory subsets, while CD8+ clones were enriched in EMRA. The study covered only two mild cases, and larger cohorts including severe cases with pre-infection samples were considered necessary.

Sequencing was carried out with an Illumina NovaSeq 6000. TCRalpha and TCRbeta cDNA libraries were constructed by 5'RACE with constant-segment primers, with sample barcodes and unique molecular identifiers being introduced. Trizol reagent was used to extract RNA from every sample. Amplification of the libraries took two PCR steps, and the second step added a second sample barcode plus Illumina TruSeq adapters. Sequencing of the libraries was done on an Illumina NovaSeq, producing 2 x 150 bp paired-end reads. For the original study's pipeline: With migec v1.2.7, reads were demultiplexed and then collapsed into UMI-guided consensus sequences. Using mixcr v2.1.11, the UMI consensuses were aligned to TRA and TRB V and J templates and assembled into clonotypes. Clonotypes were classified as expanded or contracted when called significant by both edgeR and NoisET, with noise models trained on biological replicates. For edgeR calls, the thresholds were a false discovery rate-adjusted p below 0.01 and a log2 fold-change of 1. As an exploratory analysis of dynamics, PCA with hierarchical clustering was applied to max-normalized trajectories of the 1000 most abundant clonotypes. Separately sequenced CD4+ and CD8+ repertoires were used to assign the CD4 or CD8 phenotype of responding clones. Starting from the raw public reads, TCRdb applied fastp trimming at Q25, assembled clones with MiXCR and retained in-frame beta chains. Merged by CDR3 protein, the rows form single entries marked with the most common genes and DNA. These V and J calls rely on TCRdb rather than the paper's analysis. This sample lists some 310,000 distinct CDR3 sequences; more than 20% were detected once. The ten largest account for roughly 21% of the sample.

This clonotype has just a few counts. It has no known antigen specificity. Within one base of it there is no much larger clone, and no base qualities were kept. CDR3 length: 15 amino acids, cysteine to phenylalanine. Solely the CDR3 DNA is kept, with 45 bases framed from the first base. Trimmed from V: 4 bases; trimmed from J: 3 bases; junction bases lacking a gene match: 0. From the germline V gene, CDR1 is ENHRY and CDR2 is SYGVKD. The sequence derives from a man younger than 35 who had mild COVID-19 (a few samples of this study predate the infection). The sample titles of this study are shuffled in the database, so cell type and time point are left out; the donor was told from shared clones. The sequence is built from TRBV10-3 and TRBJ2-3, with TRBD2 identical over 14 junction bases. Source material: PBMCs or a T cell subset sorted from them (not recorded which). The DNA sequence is TGTGCCATCAGTGGGACTAGCGGGGGGACAGATACGCAGTATTTT. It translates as CAISGTSGGTDTQYF.